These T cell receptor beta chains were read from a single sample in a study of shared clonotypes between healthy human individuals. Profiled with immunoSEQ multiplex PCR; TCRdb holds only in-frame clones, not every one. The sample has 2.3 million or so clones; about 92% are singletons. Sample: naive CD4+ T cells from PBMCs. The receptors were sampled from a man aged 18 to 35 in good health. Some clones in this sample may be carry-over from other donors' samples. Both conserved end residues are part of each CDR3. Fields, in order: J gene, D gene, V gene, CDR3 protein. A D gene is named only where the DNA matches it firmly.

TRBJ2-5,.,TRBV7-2,CASSLVGAGRETQYF
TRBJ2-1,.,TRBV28,CASSFPDSSSYNEQFF
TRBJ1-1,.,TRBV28,CASSLSGWVNTEAFF
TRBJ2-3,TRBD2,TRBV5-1,CASSPPLGLAGDSDTQYF
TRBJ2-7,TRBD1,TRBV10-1,CASSDRTGDEQYF
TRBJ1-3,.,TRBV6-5,CASRQGSGNTIYF
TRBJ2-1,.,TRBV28,CASLGPPANEQFF
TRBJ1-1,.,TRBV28,CASTQGLNTEAFF
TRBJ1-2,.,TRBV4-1,CASSPREVFNYGYTF
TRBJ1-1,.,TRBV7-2,CASSLNEGRAFF
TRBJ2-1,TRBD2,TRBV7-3,CASSLAGASDEQFF
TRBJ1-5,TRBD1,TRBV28,CASSLADRGGGNPQHF
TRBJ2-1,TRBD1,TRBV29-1,CSAPGQGYNEQFF
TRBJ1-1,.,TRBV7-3,CASSLRAGTEAFF
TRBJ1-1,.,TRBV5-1,CASSSAGLDTEAFF
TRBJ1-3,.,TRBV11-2,CASSLGTLRNTIYF
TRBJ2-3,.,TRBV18,CASSPASSTDTQYF
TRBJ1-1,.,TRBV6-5,CASSYQTGEAFF
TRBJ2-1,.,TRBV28,CASSPIGAVGNEQFF
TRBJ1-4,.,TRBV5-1,CASSRLYRAYEKLFF
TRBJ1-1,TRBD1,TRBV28,CASGQGITEAFF
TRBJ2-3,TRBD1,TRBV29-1,CSVRSGDRGRTDTQYF
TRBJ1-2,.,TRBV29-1,CSVGSGAPSSGYTF
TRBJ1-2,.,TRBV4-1,CASSRNRANNYGYTF
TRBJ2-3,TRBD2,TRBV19,CASSIVWGGNTQYF
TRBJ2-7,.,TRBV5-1,CASSLVGPPSYEQYF
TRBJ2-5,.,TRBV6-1,CASSEGWETQYF
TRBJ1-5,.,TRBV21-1,CASSKSSGDRGRNQPQHF
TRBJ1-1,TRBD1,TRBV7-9,CASSGWDRGNTEAFF
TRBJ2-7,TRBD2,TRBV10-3,CATGGGDEQYF
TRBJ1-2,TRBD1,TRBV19,CASSMGDRVIGYTF
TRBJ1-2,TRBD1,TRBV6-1,CASTRTGETARGYTF
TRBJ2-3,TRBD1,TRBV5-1,CASSSLGQGARDTQYF
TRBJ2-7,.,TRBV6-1,CASSEAGLPYEQYF
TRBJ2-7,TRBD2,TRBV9,CASSVGASGEREYF
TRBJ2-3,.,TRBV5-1,CASSSLGTFGTDTQYF
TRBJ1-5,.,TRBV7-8,CASRKGEGNQPQHF
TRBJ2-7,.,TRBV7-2,CASSLLGVTYEQYF
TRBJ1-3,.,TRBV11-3,CASSPSRGPSGNTIYF